This TCR beta chain was profiled in a study of spatial heterogeneity in lung cancer. For the study at large: The donor population consisted of more than 55 patients with untreated, early-stage non-small cell lung cancer.

TCRdb re-derived calls from the 5' RACE reads in MiXCR, one entry per CDR3 protein. Here the sample spans 95,000 to 130,000 distinct CDR3 sequences, about 12% being singletons. The CDR3 contains 14 residues. Trimming cost V 6 bases and J 8 bases; bases outside gene matches: 12. This clonotype was seen ten or more times. Specified time point: blood at routine non-recurrence follow-up after resection. Unsorted whole RNA samples from tumor, nontumor lung or frozen PBMC were sequenced. The receptor was derived from a male donor with early-stage non-small cell lung cancer. The sample consisted of PBMCs, taken at follow-up. J is TRBJ1-1 and V is TRBV12-3 or TRBV12-4; the match to TRBD1 covers 7 bases. As DNA, the CDR3 is TGTGCCAGCAGACCCGGACAGGCCTTAGCGGAAGCTTTCTTT. Translated: CASRPGQALAEAFF.